The 8 T cell receptor beta chains given below trace back to one sample, sequenced in a study of blood T cells in healthy people across ages. Through a sample-barcoded 5' primer and a J-beta primer mix, a second PCR was run for about 6 to 11 cycles. TCRdb ran MiXCR on the 5' RACE reads and lists one entry per CDR3 protein. The sample holds roughly 700,000 distinct CDR3 sequences, roughly 32% seen once. The sample consisted of blood. The receptor set was obtained from an elderly woman in good health.

In its sample, this clonotype was seen many times. V gene TRBV6-5 combines with J gene TRBJ2-3; TRBD2 might be the D (5 bases). Germline loops: CDR1 MNHEY, CDR2 SVGAGI. CDR3 length: 15 amino acids. The V end lost 5 bases, the J end lost 3 bases, and 15 bases lay between the germline ends. In DNA form, the CDR3 reads TGTGCCAGCAGTACGGGGTCAGTGCGTACAGATACGCAGTATTTT. Translated, it gives CASSTGSVRTDTQYF.

The chain is built from TRBV20-1 and TRBJ1-4, with D possibly matching TRBD1 (6 bases). Trimming stripped 4 bases from V and 4 bases from J, with 7 bases between. The CDR3 has 12 residues. Germline V gene data show CDR1 as DFQATT and CDR2 as SNEGSKA (reference sequence). The CDR3 DNA sequence: TGCAGTGCTAACAGGGATAATGAAAAACTGTTTTTT. This gives the protein CSANRDNEKLFF.

Points on this clonotype: This may come from a read error, since a much larger clone is one base off. The rearrangement uses TRBV29-1 and TRBJ1-1; no reliable D call. The CDR3 length is 13 residues. Germline values: CDR1 SQVTM, CDR2 ANQGSEA. CDR3: CCVGYGLNTEAFF. As DNA, the CDR3 is TGCTGCGTTGGTTACGGGTTAAACACTGAAGCTTTCTTT. The variable domain in full, with the rest retrieved from reference TRBV29-1 and TRBJ1-1, is SAVISQKPSRDICQRGTSLTIQCQVDSQVTMMFWYRQQPGQSLTLIATANQGSEATYESGFVIDKFPISRPNLTFSTLTVSNMSPEDSSIYLCCVGYGLNTEAFFGQGTRLTVV.

For this clonotype: Just one base apart from a much larger clone, this may be a read error. V and J are TRBV5-1 and TRBJ1-1; 8 bases align to TRBD1. The CDR3 is 14 amino acids. The germline gives CDR1 SGHRS, CDR2 YFSETQ. The CDR3 loop is CASSSGDRFSEASF. In DNA form, the CDR3 reads TGCGCCAGCAGCTCGGGGGACAGGTTTTCTGAAGCTTCCTTT.

This clonotype was recorded at least ten times. The rearrangement uses TRBV27 and TRBJ2-3; TRBD1 matches at 8 bases. The CDR3 sequence is 15 residues long. After removal of 1 base from V and 7 bases from J, the junction contained 7 bases not matched to a gene. Per the germline V gene, CDR1 is MNHEY and CDR2 is SMNVEV (reference sequence). The CDR3 DNA follows: TGTGCCAGCAGTTTATTACGCAGGGGGCGTCATACGCAGTATTTT. Protein sequence: CASSLLRRGRHTQYF.

A remark on this clonotype: This sequence may be a read error, since a much larger clone differs from it by one base. The chain links TRBV6-5 to TRBJ2-7; TRBD2 matches 13 bases. Germline CDR1 is MNHEY and CDR2 is SVGAGI. The CDR3 has 14 residues. The V and J ends lost 8 bases and 6 bases, in that order; junction bases with no gene match: 7. The CDR3 nucleotides read TGTGCCAGCGGGGGACTAGCGGGGTCACGCGAGCAGTACTTC. It encodes CASGGLAGSREQYF.

This chain connects TRBV5-5 to TRBJ2-2; D assignment may be TRBD1 or TRBD2 (5 bases each). The germline V and J ends were trimmed by 1 base and 6 bases, with 10 bases remaining between them. CDR3 length equals 14 residues. The germline CDR1 and CDR2 sequences are SGHKS and YYEKEE (reference sequence). In DNA, the CDR3 is TGTGCCAGCAGCTTGATTTCGGGACCCGGGGAGCTGTTTTTT. It specifies CASSLISGPGELFF.

This clonotype has at least ten counts. The chain uses TRBV7-9 and TRBJ2-5, with D maybe TRBD2 (5 bases). The CDR3 length is 17 residues. V gave up 3 bases and J gave up 3 bases, with 20 bases separating them. Germline CDR1 SEHNR, CDR2 FQNEAQ (reference sequence). The chain's CDR3 is CASSFSVVGYGKETQYF. For the CDR3, the DNA is TGTGCCAGCAGCTTTAGCGTAGTCGGCTACGGAAAAGAGACCCAGTACTTC.